This is a list of T cell receptor beta chains from one sample in a study of T cell changes during pregnancy in multiple sclerosis. Produced via immunoSEQ multiplex PCR; TCRdb's table is partial and in-frame only. The sample consists of about 79,000 clones, roughly 95% of them appearing once. This specimen was peripheral blood, taken in the second trimester of pregnancy. The receptors stem from a female donor in good health, enrolled as a control in a pregnancy study. The CDR3 runs from the conserved cysteine through the conserved F or W. The D gene is left open where the match is weak. For some rows the clone size is stated as once, few or many, or as a class when expanded; others skip it.

V	size	D	J	CDR3	DNA
TRBV18	-	TRBD1	TRBJ2-1	CASSPPGQGHEQFF	TGTGCCAGCTCACCCCCCGGACAGGGCCATGAGCAGTTCTTC
TRBV10-3	-	TRBD1	TRBJ1-2	CAISGDRRYGYTF	TGTGCCATCAGTGGGGACAGGCGCTATGGCTACACCTTC
TRBV6-5	-	-	TRBJ2-7	CASTQGYEQYF	TGTGCCAGCACCCAGGGTTACGAGCAGTACTTC
TRBV19	-	TRBD2	TRBJ2-2	CASSTGWGGANTGELFF	TGTGCCAGTAGTACGGGGTGGGGGGGGGCGAACACCGGGGAGCTGTTTTTT
TRBV6-6	-	TRBD1	TRBJ2-1	CASSYLRQGAGEQFF	TGTGCCAGCAGTTACCTCCGGCAGGGGGCTGGTGAGCAGTTCTTC
TRBV7-2	-	-	TRBJ1-5	CASSPGQNQPQHF	TGTGCCAGCAGCCCTGGACAGAATCAGCCCCAGCATTTT
TRBV4-2	-	TRBD2	TRBJ2-1	CASSRTQIAGDNNEQFF	TGTGCCAGCAGCCGGACCCAGATAGCGGGGGATAACAATGAGCAGTTCTTC
TRBV6-1	once	TRBD2	TRBJ2-1	CASSVISGDSYNEQFF	TGTGCCAGCAGTGTCATTAGCGGGGACTCCTACAATGAGCAGTTCTTC
TRBV9	-	TRBD1	TRBJ1-1	CASSVGTGAPGAFF	TGTGCCAGCAGCGTAGGGACAGGGGCACCCGGAGCTTTCTTT
TRBV6-4	few	TRBD2	TRBJ2-3	CASSERASGGTDTQYF	TGTGCCAGCAGTGAGAGGGCTAGCGGGGGCACAGATACGCAGTATTTT
TRBV28	once	TRBD2	TRBJ2-3	CASSLVASGAIDTQYF	TGTGCCAGCAGTTTAGTGGCTAGCGGGGCCATAGATACGCAGTATTTT
TRBV9	-	-	TRBJ1-1	CASSIQGNMNTEAFF	TGTGCCAGCAGCATACAGGGCAACATGAACACTGAAGCTTTCTTT
TRBV27	-	-	TRBJ2-7	CASSRYFGGSYEQYF	TGTGCCAGCAGTCGATATTTCGGGGGCTCCTACGAGCAGTACTTC
TRBV7-9	-	TRBD2	TRBJ2-1	CASSRGLAVEQFF	TGTGCCAGCAGCCGTGGACTAGCGGTAGAGCAGTTCTTC
TRBV27	-	-	TRBJ1-1	CASSLDSMNTEAFF	TGTGCCAGCAGCCTTGACAGCATGAACACTGAAGCTTTCTTT
TRBV6-6	-	TRBD1	TRBJ2-3	CASSWDRTYTDTQYF	TGTGCCAGCAGTTGGGACAGGACTTACACAGATACGCAGTATTTT
TRBV4-3	once	-	TRBJ1-1	CASSHPGGAQEAFF	TGCGCCAGCAGCCACCCGGGGGGGGCCCAAGAAGCTTTCTTT
TRBV19	-	-	TRBJ1-1	CASRPDRDILNTEAFF	TGTGCCAGTAGGCCCGACCGGGACATCTTGAACACTGAAGCTTTCTTT
TRBV7-2	-	-	TRBJ1-1	CASSLSVNTEAFF	TGTGCCAGCAGCTTGTCGGTGAACACTGAAGCTTTCTTT
TRBV4-3	-	TRBD2	TRBJ2-1	CASSQGPSGGAGYNEQFF	TGCGCCAGCAGCCAGGGTCCTAGCGGGGGGGCTGGCTACAATGAGCAGTTCTTC
TRBV14	-	TRBD1	TRBJ2-1	CASSQGGTGTGYNEQFF	TGTGCCAGCAGCCAAGGTGGGACGGGGACAGGGTACAATGAGCAGTTCTTC
TRBV2	-	TRBD1	TRBJ2-7	CASSESKLPGQGPYEQYF	TGTGCCAGCAGTGAATCGAAACTGCCGGGACAGGGCCCCTACGAGCAGTACTTC
TRBV6-1	-	-	TRBJ1-1	CASSEALWGRNTEAFF	TGTGCCAGCAGTGAAGCCCTCTGGGGGCGGAACACTGAAGCTTTCTTT